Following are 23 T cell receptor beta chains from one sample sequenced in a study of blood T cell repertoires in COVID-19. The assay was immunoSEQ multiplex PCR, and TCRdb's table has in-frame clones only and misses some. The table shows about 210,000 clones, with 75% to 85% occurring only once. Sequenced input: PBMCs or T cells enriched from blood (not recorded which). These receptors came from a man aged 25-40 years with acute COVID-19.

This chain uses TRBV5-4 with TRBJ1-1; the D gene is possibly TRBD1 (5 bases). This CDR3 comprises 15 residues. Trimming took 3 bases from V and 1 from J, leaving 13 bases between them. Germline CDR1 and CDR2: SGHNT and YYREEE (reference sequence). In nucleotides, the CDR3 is TGTGCCAGCAGCTGGTCCGCGGGGGGGAACACTGAAGCTTTCTTT. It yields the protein CASSWSAGGNTEAFF.

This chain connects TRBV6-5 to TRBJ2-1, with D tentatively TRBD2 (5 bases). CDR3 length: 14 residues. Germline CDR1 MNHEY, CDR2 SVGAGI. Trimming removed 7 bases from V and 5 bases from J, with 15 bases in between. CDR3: CASMRTFDHNEQFF. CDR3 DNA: TGTGCCAGCATGAGGACTTTCGACCACAATGAGCAGTTCTTC.

The CDR3 is CASSLSQRGVYNEQFF. In DNA form, the CDR3 reads TGTGCCAGCAGCTTATCCCAACGGGGGGTCTACAATGAGCAGTTCTTC. V and J are TRBV7-6 and TRBJ2-1; 7 bases match TRBD2. Losses at the gene ends were 2 bases for V and 3 bases for J; bases not matched to a gene: 7. This CDR3 region has 16 residues. Germline-derived CDR1 and CDR2 are SGHVS and FNYEAQ.

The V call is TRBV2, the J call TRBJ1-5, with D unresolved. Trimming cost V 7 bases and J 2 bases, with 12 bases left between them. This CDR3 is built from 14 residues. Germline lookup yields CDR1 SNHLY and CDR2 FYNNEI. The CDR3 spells CASTVERGNQPQHF. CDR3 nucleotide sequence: TGTGCCAGCACGGTGGAGAGGGGCAATCAGCCCCAGCATTTT.

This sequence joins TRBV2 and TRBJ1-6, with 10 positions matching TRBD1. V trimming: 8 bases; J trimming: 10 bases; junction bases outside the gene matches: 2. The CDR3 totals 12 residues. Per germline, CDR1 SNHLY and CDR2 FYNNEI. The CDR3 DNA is TGTGCCAGCGGGACAGGGGCATCACCCCTCCACTTT. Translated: CASGTGASPLHF.

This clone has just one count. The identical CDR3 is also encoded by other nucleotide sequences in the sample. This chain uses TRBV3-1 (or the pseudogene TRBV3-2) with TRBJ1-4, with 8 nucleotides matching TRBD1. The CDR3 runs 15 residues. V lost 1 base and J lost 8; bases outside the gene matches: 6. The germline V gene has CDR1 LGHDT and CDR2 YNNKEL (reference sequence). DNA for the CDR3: TGTGCCAGCAGCCAAGTAGGACAGGGAGGCGAAAAACTGTTTTTT. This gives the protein CASSQVGQGGEKLFF.

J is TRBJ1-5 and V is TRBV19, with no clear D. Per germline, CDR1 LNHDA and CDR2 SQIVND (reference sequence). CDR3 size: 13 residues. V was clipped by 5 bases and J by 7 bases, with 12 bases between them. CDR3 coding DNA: TGTGCCAGTAGTCCCAGTTCAACGCAGCCCCAGCATTTT. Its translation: CASSPSSTQPQHF.

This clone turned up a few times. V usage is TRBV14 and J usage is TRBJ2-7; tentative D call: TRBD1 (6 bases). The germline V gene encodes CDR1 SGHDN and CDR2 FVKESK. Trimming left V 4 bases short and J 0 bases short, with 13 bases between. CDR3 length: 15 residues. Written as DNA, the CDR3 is TGTGCCAGCAGCCTTGAAACAGGGACCTCCTACGAGCAGTACTTC. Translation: CASSLETGTSYEQYF.

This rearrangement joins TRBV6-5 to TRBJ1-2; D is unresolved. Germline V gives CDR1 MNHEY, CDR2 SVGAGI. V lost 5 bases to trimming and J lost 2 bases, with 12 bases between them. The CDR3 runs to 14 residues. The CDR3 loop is CASSKTGMNYGYTF. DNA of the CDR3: TGTGCCAGCAGTAAAACGGGGATGAACTATGGCTACACCTTC.

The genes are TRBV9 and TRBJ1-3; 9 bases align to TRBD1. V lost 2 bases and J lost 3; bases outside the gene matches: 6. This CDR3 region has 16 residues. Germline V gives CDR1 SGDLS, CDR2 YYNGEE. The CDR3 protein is CASSVGQGPGGNTIYF. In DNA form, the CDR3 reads TGTGCCAGCAGCGTGGGACAGGGCCCTGGTGGAAACACCATATATTTT.

This CDR3 is CASSLRTAGANVLTF. Here the CDR3 DNA reads TGTGCCAGCAGCCTCCGGACAGCTGGGGCCAACGTCCTGACTTTC. This chain links TRBV7-9 with TRBJ2-6; perhaps TRBD1 as D (6 bases). Germline CDR1 and CDR2: SEHNR and FQNEAQ (reference sequence). The length of the CDR3 is 15 residues. V was pared by 5 bases and J by 2 bases, with 10 bases between.

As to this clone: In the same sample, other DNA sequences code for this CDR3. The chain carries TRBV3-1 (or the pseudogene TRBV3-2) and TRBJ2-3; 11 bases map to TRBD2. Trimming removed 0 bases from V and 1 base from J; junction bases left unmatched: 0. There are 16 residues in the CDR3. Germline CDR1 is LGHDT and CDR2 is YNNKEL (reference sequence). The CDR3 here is CASSQELAGGTDTQYF. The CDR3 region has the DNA TGTGCCAGCAGCCAAGAACTAGCGGGGGGCACAGATACGCAGTATTTT.

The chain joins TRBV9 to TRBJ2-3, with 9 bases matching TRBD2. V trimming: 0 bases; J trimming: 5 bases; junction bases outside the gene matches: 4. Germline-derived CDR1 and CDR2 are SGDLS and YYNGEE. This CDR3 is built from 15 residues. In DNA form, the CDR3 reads TGTGCCAGCAGCGTAGTAGCGGGGGCTTTAGATACGCAGTATTTT. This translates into CASSVVAGALDTQYF.

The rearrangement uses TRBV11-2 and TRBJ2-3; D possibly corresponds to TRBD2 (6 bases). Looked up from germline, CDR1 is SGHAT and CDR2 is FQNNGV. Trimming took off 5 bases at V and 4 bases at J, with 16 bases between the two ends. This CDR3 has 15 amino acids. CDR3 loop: CASSPFPGGADTQYF. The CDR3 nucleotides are TGTGCCAGCAGCCCCTTCCCGGGCGGGGCAGATACGCAGTATTTT.

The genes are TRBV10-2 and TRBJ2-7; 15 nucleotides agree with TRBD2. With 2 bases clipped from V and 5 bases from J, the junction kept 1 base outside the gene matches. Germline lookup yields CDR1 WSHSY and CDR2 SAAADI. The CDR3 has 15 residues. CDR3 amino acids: CASSEGTSGGNEQYF. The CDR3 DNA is TGCGCCAGCAGTGAGGGGACTAGCGGGGGGAACGAGCAGTACTTC.

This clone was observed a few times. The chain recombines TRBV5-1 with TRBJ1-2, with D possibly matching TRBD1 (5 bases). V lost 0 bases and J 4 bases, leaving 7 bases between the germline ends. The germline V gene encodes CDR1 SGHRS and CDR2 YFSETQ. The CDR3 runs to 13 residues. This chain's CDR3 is CASSLDGGYGYTF. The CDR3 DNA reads TGCGCCAGCAGCTTGGACGGGGGCTATGGCTACACCTTC. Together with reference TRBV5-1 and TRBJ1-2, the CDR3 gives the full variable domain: KAGVTQTPRYLIKTRGQQVTLSCSPISGHRSVSWYQQTPGQGLQFLFEYFSETQRNKGNFPGRFSGRQFSNSRSEMNVSTLELGDSALYLCASSLDGGYGYTFGSGTRLTVV.

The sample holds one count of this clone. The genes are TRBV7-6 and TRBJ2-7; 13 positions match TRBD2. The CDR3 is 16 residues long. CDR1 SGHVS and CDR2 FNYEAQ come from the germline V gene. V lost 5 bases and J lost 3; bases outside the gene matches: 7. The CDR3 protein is CASSPARTSGGYEQYF. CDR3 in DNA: TGTGCCAGCAGCCCCGCCCGGACTAGCGGGGGCTACGAGCAGTACTTC.

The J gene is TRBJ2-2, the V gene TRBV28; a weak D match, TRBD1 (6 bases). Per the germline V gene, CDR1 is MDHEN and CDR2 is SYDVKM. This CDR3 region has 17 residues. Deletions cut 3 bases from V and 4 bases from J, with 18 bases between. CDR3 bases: TGTGCCAGCAGTTTCTCGGTAGGCAGGGGATCCACCGGGGAGCTGTTTTTT. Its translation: CASSFSVGRGSTGELFF. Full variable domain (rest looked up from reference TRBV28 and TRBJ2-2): DVKVTQSSRYLVKRTGEKVFLECVQDMDHENMFWYRQDPGLGLRLIYFSYDVKMKEKGDIPEGYSVSREKKERFSLILESASTNQTSMYLCASSFSVGRGSTGELFFGEGSRLTVL.

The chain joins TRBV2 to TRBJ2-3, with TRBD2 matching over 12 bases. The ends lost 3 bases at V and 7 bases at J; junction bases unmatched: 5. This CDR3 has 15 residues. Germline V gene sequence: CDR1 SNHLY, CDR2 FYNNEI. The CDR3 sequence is CASSELAGGPNTQYF. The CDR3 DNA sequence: TGTGCCAGCAGTGAGCTAGCGGGGGGGCCCAATACGCAGTATTTT.

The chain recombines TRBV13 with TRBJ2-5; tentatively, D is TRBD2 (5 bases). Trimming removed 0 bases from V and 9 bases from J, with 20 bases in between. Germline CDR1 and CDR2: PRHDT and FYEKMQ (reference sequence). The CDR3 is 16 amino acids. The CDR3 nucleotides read TGTGCCAGCAGCTTAGGCGGGGTGGCCCAACTGAGGGCCCAGTACTTC. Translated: CASSLGGVAQLRAQYF.

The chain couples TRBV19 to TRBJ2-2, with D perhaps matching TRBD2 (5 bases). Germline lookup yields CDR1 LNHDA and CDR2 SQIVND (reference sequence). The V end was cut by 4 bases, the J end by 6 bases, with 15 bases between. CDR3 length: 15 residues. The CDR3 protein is CASSKVEGPSGELFF. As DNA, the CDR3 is TGTGCCAGTAGTAAGGTAGAGGGTCCGTCCGGGGAGCTGTTTTTT.

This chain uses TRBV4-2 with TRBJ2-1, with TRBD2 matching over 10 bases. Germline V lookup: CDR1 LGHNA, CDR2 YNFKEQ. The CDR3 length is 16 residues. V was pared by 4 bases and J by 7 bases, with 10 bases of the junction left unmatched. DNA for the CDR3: TGTGCCAGCAGCCTTCGGTTAGCGGGGGGCCGGAATGAGCAGTTCTTC. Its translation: CASSLRLAGGRNEQFF.

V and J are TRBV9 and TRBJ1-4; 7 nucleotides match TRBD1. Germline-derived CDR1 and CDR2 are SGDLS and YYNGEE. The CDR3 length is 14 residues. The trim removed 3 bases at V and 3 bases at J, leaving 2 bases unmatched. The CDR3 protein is CASSAGTANEKLFF. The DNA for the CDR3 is TGTGCCAGCAGCGCAGGGACAGCTAATGAAAAACTGTTTTTT. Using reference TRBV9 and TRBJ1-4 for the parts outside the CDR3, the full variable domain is DSGVTQTPKHLITATGQRVTLRCSPRSGDLSVYWYQQSLDQGLQFLIQYYNGEERAKGNILERFSAQQFPDLHSELNLSSLELGDSALYFCASSAGTANEKLFFGSGTQLSVL.